This record covers a single TCR beta chain. This clonotype was seen ten or more times. Its recognized antigen is unknown. Qualities for individual bases were not recorded, and no much larger clone is one base off. Libraries were constructed by multiplex PCR. TCRdb shows the sequencer as Illumina HiSeq 4000. iRepertoire HTBI primers and Arm-PCR amplification of CDR3 regions were used to construct TCR beta libraries. PCR products were gel purified before sequencing. Per the authors' processing: Across samples, some 62 TRBV and over 11 TRBJ segments were identified and used for gene usage analysis of CDR3 amino acid clonotypes. COPE and FqMerger were used to merge the filtered high-quality paired reads into contigs. Contigs were aligned with BLAST to IMGT TRBV, TRBD and TRBJ reference genes, and CDR3 was defined per IMGT. Clonotypes above 0.1% frequency were classified as highly expanded clones. Shannon entropy was used to measure repertoire diversity, and the Gini coefficient was used to measure V-J evenness. Clonotypes shared by more than one individual were considered public. TCRdb reprocessed the public reads (quality trimming at Q25 with fastp, clone calling with MiXCR) and kept in-frame beta chains. For every CDR3 protein sequence, its rows merge into one entry that carries the most common genes and DNA. The V and J calls shown here were made by TCRdb, not taken from the authors' results. Present in this sample are more than 450,000 distinct CDR3 sequences, 15% to 20% of which were seen just once. The top ten clonotypes cover 9% to 15% of the sample.

The intended sense of this specimen's time point label: newly diagnosed GD, antithyroid drugs for less than 3 months. RNA was extracted from PBMCs in TRIzol for both TCR sequencing and RNA sequencing. The diagnosis of Graves' disease was made according to American Thyroid Association guidelines. Patients for the study were recruited at an endocrinology department in Xi'an, China. From each patient, around 8.3 milliliters of peripheral blood was collected into an EDTA anticoagulant tube. PBMCs were isolated by Ficoll Paque Plus density gradient separation without further T cell sorting. An Agilent 2100 Bioanalyzer and agarose gel were used to check RNA quality, while a NanoDrop 2000 measured RNA concentration. Looking up the germline V gene (reference sequence) yields CDR1 LGHDT and CDR2 YNNKEL. V sheds 1 base and J sheds 7 bases, leaving 17 bases between their ends. There are 15 amino acids in the CDR3, from cysteine to phenylalanine inclusive. Solely the CDR3 DNA is kept, with 45 bases framed from the first base.

The source of the sample is a study of regulatory T cells in long-lasting Graves disease (dated by TCRdb to 2020 to 2023). About the study as a whole: In the newly diagnosed Graves' disease group, patients had been taking antithyroid drugs for less than 3 months. This study used TCR sequencing and RNA sequencing of peripheral blood to compare persistent Graves' disease patients against newly diagnosed Graves' disease patients. The study was registered as a clinical trial and conducted in China. A total of about 33 samples underwent TCR sequencing, from some 13 patients with persistent Graves' disease and around 20 patients with newly diagnosed Graves' disease. Overall results and qualifications from the work: The authors acknowledged the small sample size as a limitation that may reduce accuracy. Sequencing and analysis were restricted to the TCR beta chain. Compared with newly diagnosed patients, persistent Graves' disease patients had lower TCR Shannon entropy and fewer highly expanded clones, which suggests clonal expansion. A larger number of public clonotypes was shared among persistent patients (2,741) than among newly diagnosed patients (more than 850). Only peripheral blood was studied, because thyroid tissue, the primary lesion, was inaccessible. Preferential use of TRBV28, TRBJ1-2 and TRBJ2-5 was observed in persistent disease, whereas TRBV20-1 and TRBJ2-1 were favored in newly diagnosed disease.

This same sample was also taken into another study, of T cells in Graves' hyperthyroidism and ophthalmopathy. From that second study: Stable Graves' hyperthyroidism was defined as no progression to ophthalmopathy during 18 months of follow-up. The hyperthyroidism patients were between 18 and 65 years old and newly diagnosed, with a disease duration of less than 2 months. Any patient with an uncontrolled infection, another autoimmune disease, pregnancy or lactation was excluded. Diagnoses were based on clinical symptoms, serum thyroxine and TRAb, thyroid ultrasound and orbital computed tomography. The first round of RT-PCR for the TCR CDR3 was performed with the HTBI primer set and the Qiagen OneStep RT-PCR kit. Most expanded thyroid clonotypes (frequency above 0.001) were also detected in blood, suggesting blood repertoires may reflect thyroid immune responses. A model built on a 13 V-J signature distinguished ophthalmopathy from stable hyperthyroidism, reaching around 88% sensitivity and about 81% specificity in cross-validation and 80%/75% in testing. In validation, the model predicted progression to ophthalmopathy a median of 6.5 months before onset, with roughly 70% sensitivity and roughly 79% specificity. TCR V-J signatures able to tell the groups apart were searched for in a discovery cohort of 90 to 100 patients, of whom approximately 40 had Graves' ophthalmopathy and roughly 57 had stable Graves' hyperthyroidism. Prospective prediction of ophthalmopathy was tested in an independent validation cohort consisting of fewer than 20 hyperthyroidism patients and some 17 patients who later progressed to ophthalmopathy. For training and testing, the 80 to 100 patients in the discovery cohort were randomly divided in a 7:3 ratio. In addition, the study compared T-cell repertoires in thyroid tissue and in blood from roughly 6 Graves' hyperthyroidism patients. Once sampling was done, hyperthyroidism patients were given methimazole at a starting dose of 30 mg daily, whereas ophthalmopathy patients were given high-dose intravenous methylprednisolone. The libraries were constructed in a second round of multiplex PCR and then size-selected and purified. Libraries were sequenced paired-end with 100 bp reads on an Illumina HiSeq2000. SOAPnuke was used to process the raw data, throwing out any read that contained adapters or uncalled bases, had a mean Phred below 15, or lacked an exact constant-primer or identifier match. COPE v1.2.5 was used to merge the high-quality paired reads, and each unique nucleotide sequence was defined as a clonotype. MiTCR v1.1 was used to align clonotypes to the IMGT TRBV, TRBD and TRBJ reference segments. Only V-J combinations with frequency above 0.0001, covering about 99% of repertoires, were analysed. The TCS score was defined as the ratio of F50 (clonal expansion) to E x V (chaos), calculated using BLOSUM62-based TCRdist between CDR3 peptides within each V-J. Welch's t-statistics and random forest reduced roughly 540 V-J features to 13, which were used in a naive Bayes classifier (R e1071). Sample size was not statistically predetermined, and blinding of investigators to group allocation was not performed. TCR Vbeta CDR3 sequencing of approximately 140 peripheral blood samples (over 40 ophthalmopathy, over 70 hyperthyroidism and approximately 17 progressor patients) is reported in the paper.

This receptor was obtained from a man aged 35-49 years with Graves disease. Donor details come from another sample of the same person, matched by shared clones. Sample: peripheral blood mononuclear cells (PBMCs), taken at new diagnosis, from a patient treated with antithyroid drugs. The rearranged chain carries TRBV3-1 and TRBJ2-7, with no D gene named confidently. In nucleotides, the sequence is TGTGCCAGCAGCCAAGGGGAAAGGGTACCTACGGAGCAGTACTTC. The resulting protein is CASSQGERVPTEQYF.